One and the same sample provided the 31 T cell receptor beta chains below, sequenced in a study of monozygotic twins with inflammatory bowel disease. TCRdb re-called the 5' RACE reads and catalogs CDR3 proteins one per entry, DNA excluded. Here the sample table reports some 170,000 distinct CDR3 sequences. The material sequenced was blood. The receptors originated from a human donor with ulcerative colitis or Crohn's disease, or a healthy co-twin of an affected twin (not recorded which).

J is TRBJ2-5 and V is TRBV5-1. The germline gives CDR1 SGHRS, CDR2 YFSETQ. This CDR3 has 16 amino acids. CDR3 residues: CASSLAGWKEQETQYF.

The J gene is TRBJ1-1, the V gene TRBV6-4; TCRdb indicates TRBD1, and absent DNA this call remains unverified. Germline CDR1 and CDR2: MRHNA and SNTAGT. The CDR3 consists of 17 residues. The CDR3 loop is CASSAPRQGASGTEAFF.

This chain links TRBV20-1 with TRBJ1-1. The CDR3 length is 12 residues. Germline V gene data show CDR1 as DFQATT and CDR2 as SNEGSKA (reference sequence). CDR3 amino acids: CSAPDRNTEAFF.

The chain uses TRBV7-9 and TRBJ2-5. The CDR3 covers 14 residues. Germline-derived CDR1 and CDR2 are SEHNR and FQNEAQ (reference sequence). The CDR3 loop is CASTPTISQETQYF.

This chain links TRBV12-3 or TRBV12-4 with TRBJ1-1. This CDR3 contains 13 residues. CDR3 amino acids: CASSYKGNTEAFF.

The chain carries TRBV7-9 and TRBJ1-1; TCRdb lists TRBD1, though no DNA is available to test this call. Germline values: CDR1 SEHNR, CDR2 FQNEAQ (reference sequence). This CDR3 is built from 15 residues. The CDR3 sequence: CASIGPRQERTEAFF.

The chain is built from TRBV12-3 or TRBV12-4 and TRBJ1-6. CDR3 size: 12 residues. CDR3 protein: CASSFPNSPLHF.

V gene TRBV29-1 combines with J gene TRBJ1-1. Germline V gene sequence: CDR1 SQVTM, CDR2 ANQGSEA. This CDR3 spans 12 amino acids. The CDR3 sequence: CSVGGRNTEAFF.

V and J are TRBV19 and TRBJ1-4; checking the TCRdb D call of TRBD1 is not possible without DNA. CDR3 length: 15 amino acids. Germline assignment: CDR1 LNHDA and CDR2 SQIVND (reference sequence). This CDR3 is CASSSKGAPPEKLFF.

This rearrangement joins TRBV5-1 to TRBJ1-2; TCRdb's D gene call, TRBD1, goes unchecked for lack of DNA. In germline, CDR1 is SGHRS, CDR2 YFSETQ. The CDR3 consists of 15 residues. CDR3 loop: CASSLARTGSNGYTF.

This sequence joins TRBV6-1 and TRBJ2-7; TCRdb's D gene call, TRBD1, goes unchecked for lack of DNA. The CDR3 runs 15 residues. The germline V gene encodes CDR1 MNHNS and CDR2 SASEGT. Here the CDR3 reads CASSTLRVRNYEQYF.

V and J are TRBV6-2 or TRBV6-3 and TRBJ2-1; lacking DNA, the TRBD2 call made by TCRdb goes unchecked. The CDR3 is 14 amino acids. CDR1 MNHEY and CDR2 SVGEGT come from the germline V gene. The CDR3 here is CASSSTRMYNEQFF.

V usage is TRBV30 and J usage is TRBJ2-2. Germline CDR1 reads GTSNPN; CDR2 reads SVGIG (reference sequence). CDR3 length: 13 residues. CDR3 region: CAWSHIYTGELFF.

The chain has TRBV20-1 and TRBJ2-3; the D call of TRBD1 rests on TCRdb alone, since no DNA is present to check it. Per germline, CDR1 DFQATT and CDR2 SNEGSKA (reference sequence). The CDR3 runs 12 residues. This CDR3 reads CSASQGINTQYF.

V and J are TRBV5-4 and TRBJ1-2; with no DNA, the TCRdb D assignment of TRBD1 cannot be verified. Germline CDR1 and CDR2: SGHNT and YYREEE (reference sequence). The CDR3 contains 15 residues. CDR3 residues: CASSPTTGRNYGYTF.

This rearrangement joins TRBV3-1 to TRBJ2-5; TCRdb picks TRBD2, but there is no DNA to check that call. Germline CDR1 LGHDT, CDR2 YNNKEL (reference sequence). CDR3 length equals 13 residues. The chain's CDR3 is CASSQDPAYAQYF.

V usage is TRBV5-1 and J usage is TRBJ2-7; with no DNA, the TCRdb D assignment of TRBD2 cannot be verified. Germline V gene lookup returns CDR1 SGHRS and CDR2 YFSETQ. The length of the CDR3 is 15 residues. The CDR3 spells CASSLEAGRSYEQYF.

The chain combines TRBV5-1 with TRBJ1-6; without DNA, the TCRdb call of TRBD1 cannot be checked. CDR1 is SGHRS and CDR2 is YFSETQ in the germline V gene. CDR3 size: 17 residues. CDR3 region: CASSAGTGRVPNSPLHF.

The rearrangement links TRBV3-1 to TRBJ1-1; the D gene TCRdb calls, TRBD1, cannot be checked with no DNA. The CDR3 is made up of 13 amino acids. From germline, CDR1 is LGHDT and CDR2 YNNKEL (reference sequence). This CDR3 is CASSQAPGPEAFF. Looking up the rest from reference TRBV3-1 and TRBJ1-1 gives the full variable domain: DTAVSQTPKYLVTQMGNDKSIKCEQNLGHDTMYWYKQDSKKFLKIMFSYNNKELIINETVPNRFSPKSPDKAHLNLHINSLELGDSAVYFCASSQAPGPEAFFGQGTRLTVV.

J is TRBJ2-7 and V is TRBV20-1; without DNA, the TCRdb call of TRBD1 cannot be checked. The CDR3 consists of 15 residues. The V gene's germline CDR1 is DFQATT and CDR2 SNEGSKA (reference sequence). The chain's CDR3 is CSARNPLAGGSEQYF.

The chain is built from TRBV5-5 and TRBJ2-7; checking the TCRdb D call of TRBD1 is not possible without DNA. CDR1 and CDR2 from the germline V gene are SGHKS and YYEKEE (reference sequence). The CDR3 contains 16 residues. CDR3 region: CASSSGTGGSSYEQYF. The whole variable domain, filled in from reference TRBV5-5 and TRBJ2-7, reads DAGVTQSPTHLIKTRGQQVTLRCSPISGHKSVSWYQQVLGQGPQFIFQYYEKEERGRGNFPDRFSARQFPNYSSELNVNALLLGDSALYLCASSSGTGGSSYEQYFGPGTRLTVT.

The V and J genes are TRBV7-6 and TRBJ2-7; TCRdb's assignment of TRBD2 cannot be checked, as there is no DNA. Germline CDR1 reads SGHVS; CDR2 reads FNYEAQ. This CDR3 contains 16 residues. CDR3 region: CASSPRAGLASYEQYF.

The chain uses TRBV19 and TRBJ2-1; TCRdb returns TRBD2, unconfirmable since there is no DNA. This CDR3 is built from 11 residues. Germline CDR1 reads LNHDA; CDR2 reads SQIVND (reference sequence). The CDR3 spells CASTSGREQFF. Full variable domain (outside the CDR3, taken from reference TRBV19 and TRBJ2-1): DGGITQSPKYLFRKEGQNVTLSCEQNLNHDAMYWYRQDPGQGLRLIYYSQIVNDFQKGDIAEGYSVSREKKESFPLTVTSAQKNPTAFYLCASTSGREQFFGPGTRLTVL.

The rearrangement joins TRBV5-5 to TRBJ1-4. The CDR3 runs 13 residues. CDR1 is SGHKS, CDR2 YYEKEE, per germline (reference sequence). CDR3 protein: CATSYATNEKLFF.

The chain uses TRBV7-2 and TRBJ2-5. The germline CDR1 and CDR2 sequences are SGHTA and FQGNSA. This CDR3 is 14 amino acids long. CDR3 sequence: CASTSEQWLETQYF.

V usage is TRBV18 and J usage is TRBJ1-4; TCRdb picks TRBD1, but there is no DNA to check that call. Germline V lookup: CDR1 KGHSH, CDR2 LQKENI. The CDR3 runs to 14 residues. CDR3 sequence: CASSPQAGDEKLFF.

The chain employs TRBV11-2 and TRBJ2-1; absent DNA, TCRdb's TRBD2 call cannot be checked. This CDR3 spans 15 amino acids. The germline gives CDR1 SGHAT, CDR2 FQNNGV. The CDR3 loop reads CASSLAGGGEREQFF.

The chain has TRBV20-1 and TRBJ2-1; no DNA is available, so the TRBD2 call from TCRdb remains unchecked. The CDR3 covers 17 residues. In germline, CDR1 is DFQATT, CDR2 SNEGSKA (reference sequence). CDR3 residues: CSARGPGSGGAYNEQFF.

V and J are TRBV5-6 and TRBJ2-7. Germline CDR1 reads SGHDT; CDR2 reads YYEEEE. The length of the CDR3 is 11 residues. CDR3 loop: CASSSEWEQYF.

V is TRBV14 and J is TRBJ2-1; absent DNA, TCRdb's TRBD2 call cannot be checked. Germline V gene data show CDR1 as SGHDN and CDR2 as FVKESK. The CDR3 spans 14 residues. CDR3 in amino acids: CASSPLLVVDEQFF.

The V gene is TRBV5-1, the J gene TRBJ2-3. The CDR3 covers 13 residues. Germline CDR1 and CDR2: SGHRS and YFSETQ. The CDR3 loop is CASSWQPADTQYF.